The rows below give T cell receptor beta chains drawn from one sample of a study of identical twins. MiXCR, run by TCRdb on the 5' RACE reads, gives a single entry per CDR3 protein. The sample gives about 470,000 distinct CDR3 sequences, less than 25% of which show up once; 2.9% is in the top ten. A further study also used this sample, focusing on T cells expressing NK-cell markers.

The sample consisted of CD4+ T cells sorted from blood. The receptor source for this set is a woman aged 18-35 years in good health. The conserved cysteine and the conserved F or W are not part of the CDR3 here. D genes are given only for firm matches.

ASSFWTGSTDTQY TRBV12-3/TRBV12-4 TRBD1
ASSPPGGLMNTEAF TRBV18 NA
ASSLRLEQY TRBV5-5 NA
ASTLNKRQY TRBV6-2/TRBV6-3 NA
ASMRGAGEVRTEAF TRBV11-2 NA
AISIGVSNQPQH TRBV10-3 NA
ASSVGPHSSSGNTIY TRBV5-1 NA
ASSYLNRGDYGGQY TRBV6-5 NA
ASRGRSGETQY TRBV25-1 NA
ASSSETTPNNEQF TRBV12-3/TRBV12-4 NA
ASSFLGAHNEQF TRBV12-3/TRBV12-4 NA
ASSLETGYQF TRBV7-9 NA
ASDSGTSEQTQY TRBV30 TRBD2
SVEGERGKPRDTQY TRBV29-1 TRBD2
ASSLDGSPRTGELF TRBV5-1 NA
ASTSGGLGTEAF TRBV7-6 NA
ATSDPRGASGSGDTQY TRBV24-1 TRBD2
ASSLVPRGFLYNEQF TRBV7-9 NA
ASINYLRQGPITDTQY TRBV2 TRBD1
ASSLLFSSSYNEQF TRBV5-5 NA
SAAGTAQETQY TRBV29-1 TRBD1
ALSRLAGTYNEQF TRBV6-1 TRBD2
ASSPVTETQY TRBV18 NA
ASPFGGNQPQH TRBV23-1 NA
SVETYDRVSAGELF TRBV29-1 TRBD1
ASSPFRDEQY TRBV11-3 NA
AWSLAAILRWQY TRBV30 TRBD2
ASSISDSYGYT TRBV19 NA
ASSPGGGSGYT TRBV3-1 NA
ASSPYRDDYGYT TRBV18 NA
ASTPGGTWTEAF TRBV6-1 TRBD1
ASSLTTRGNNEQF TRBV7-3 NA
ASSLEGGISSYEQY TRBV5-1 NA
SVESQYSRETQY TRBV29-1 NA
SVEINRGEKLF TRBV29-1 TRBD1
ASSEGSGSPLH TRBV6-1 NA
ASRYGNTIY TRBV5-5 NA
ASSSEGGRYNEQF TRBV7-2 NA
AWSVGGVQPQH TRBV30 NA
SARDERGVRYTYNEQF TRBV20-1 TRBD2
ASSLTTGSRGYT TRBV6-1 NA
ASSPTTGGAGPQH TRBV11-2 TRBD1
ASSYENRGGETQY TRBV7-8 NA
SVVRGLGGYT TRBV29-1 TRBD1
SAPVWPAGETQY TRBV20-1 NA
ASSLYPTGTPLETQY TRBV5-5 NA
ASSLAGGQEQF TRBV7-9 TRBD2
SAHKTSGGAYNEQF TRBV20-1 TRBD2
ASSFIPSGANVLT TRBV7-8 NA
ASSPLAGGGTGELF TRBV6-1 TRBD2
AWSGVAGNNEQF TRBV30 TRBD2
ASSIGYGSGANVLT TRBV19 NA
ASSFPGTNEQY TRBV5-1 NA
ASSLAGANDLT TRBV27 NA